What follows are 7 T cell receptor beta chains derived from one specimen sequenced in a study of molecular identifiers for immune sequencing clone quantification. Using its own MiXCR run on the PCR reads, TCRdb lists one record per CDR3 protein. The sample lists about 640,000 distinct CDR3 sequences; about 20% were seen once. Sequenced material: naive CD8+ T cells from blood, with Jurkat cell RNA spiked in. Subset noted: FACS-sorted CD8+CD4-CCR7+CD45RA+ naive T cells. The receptors come from a human donor in good health. Some libraries in this study had Jurkat cell RNA spiked in.

The rearrangement joins TRBV11-2 to TRBJ2-7; TRBD2 matches 7 bases. The CDR3 is made up of 15 amino acids. V gave up 1 base and J gave up 5 bases; unmatched junction bases: 8. Germline V gene data show CDR1 as SGHAT and CDR2 as FQNNGV. CDR3 sequence (DNA): TGTGCCAGCAGCTTAGCGGGGAGGGCCAACGACGAGCAGTACTTC. Residues: CASSLAGRANDEQYF.

On this clonotype itself: This may be a read error, as it is one base from a much larger clone. Since the CDR3 does not end with the conserved phenylalanine or tryptophan, this likely comes from a read error. The CDR3 nucleotides read TGCGCCAGCAGCCAAGGCCCCCTATCGCCTAACTATGGCTACACCCTC. It translates to CASSQGPLSPNYGYTL. The J gene is TRBJ1-2, the V gene TRBV4-1, with D uncertain. Germline values: CDR1 MGHRA, CDR2 YSYEKL. CDR3 length: 16 amino acids. V shed 1 base and J shed 0 bases, with 12 bases lying between them.

The genes are TRBV7-9 and TRBJ2-1, with D uncertain. Germline values: CDR1 SEHNR, CDR2 FQNEAQ (reference sequence). Trimming removed 5 bases from V and 3 bases from J, with 17 bases in between. CDR3 length: 16 amino acids. CDR3 in amino acids: CASSGFRAPGYNEQFF. CDR3 DNA: TGTGCCAGCAGCGGTTTCCGGGCCCCAGGCTACAATGAGCAGTTCTTC.

In its sample, this clonotype was seen many times. This chain connects TRBV4-1 to TRBJ2-1; D remains unclear. This CDR3 has 12 residues. Trimming pared 4 bases from V and 9 bases from J, leaving 10 bases between. CDR1 and CDR2 from the germline V gene are MGHRA and YSYEKL. CDR3 sequence reads: CASSPTPGEQFF. The CDR3 DNA follows: TGCGCCAGCAGCCCCACTCCCGGTGAGCAGTTCTTC.

The sample holds many counts of this clonotype. V usage is TRBV5-6 and J usage is TRBJ2-3; a weak D match, TRBD1 (5 bases). V dropped 4 bases and J dropped 2 bases, with 14 bases sitting between them. The CDR3 totals 15 residues. Germline CDR1 and CDR2: SGHDT and YYEEEE. The CDR3 DNA sequence: TGTGCCAGCAGCCTCGGACAATTGTCCACAGATACGCAGTATTTT. Translated, it gives CASSLGQLSTDTQYF.

The sample holds a few counts of this clonotype. V and J are TRBV5-4 and TRBJ2-1; D is ambiguous. The CDR3 consists of 16 residues. Trimming removed 1 base at V and 5 bases at J, with 16 bases between. CDR1 and CDR2 (germline): SGHNT, YYREEE (reference sequence). The CDR3 sequence is CASSLMALRSHNEQFF. For the CDR3, the DNA is TGTGCCAGCAGCTTGATGGCTCTTCGTAGCCACAATGAGCAGTTCTTC.

This clonotype was recorded at least ten times. The chain joins TRBV29-1 to TRBJ2-3, with D perhaps matching TRBD2 (5 bases). Germline CDR1 SQVTM, CDR2 ANQGSEA. Trimming removed 4 bases from V and 5 bases from J, with 19 bases in between. This CDR3 has 15 amino acids. The CDR3 DNA sequence: TGCAGCGTTGGGGGATCCGGGATACACTTAGATACGCAGTATTTT. It codes for CSVGGSGIHLDTQYF.